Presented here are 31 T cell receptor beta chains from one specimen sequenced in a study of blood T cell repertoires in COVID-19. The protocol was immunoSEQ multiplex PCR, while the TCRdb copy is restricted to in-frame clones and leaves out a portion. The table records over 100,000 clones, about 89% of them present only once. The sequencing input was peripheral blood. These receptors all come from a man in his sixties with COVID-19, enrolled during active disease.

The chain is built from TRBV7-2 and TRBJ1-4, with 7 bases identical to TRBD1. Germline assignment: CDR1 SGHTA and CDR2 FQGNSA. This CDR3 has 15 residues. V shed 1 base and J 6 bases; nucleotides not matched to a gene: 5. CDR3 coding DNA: TGTGCCAGCAGCTTAGTTTCAGGGGGTGATGAAAAACTGTTTTTT. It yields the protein CASSLVSGGDEKLFF.

CDR3: CASSPGTGTLGEQYF. The CDR3 DNA reads TGTGCCAGCTCACCAGGGACAGGGACCCTTGGAGAGCAGTACTTC. The chain recombines TRBV18 with TRBJ2-7, with TRBD1 identical over 9 bases. V shed 2 bases and J 7 bases; nucleotides not matched to a gene: 9. CDR1 is KGHSH, CDR2 LQKENI, per germline. This CDR3 has 15 amino acids.

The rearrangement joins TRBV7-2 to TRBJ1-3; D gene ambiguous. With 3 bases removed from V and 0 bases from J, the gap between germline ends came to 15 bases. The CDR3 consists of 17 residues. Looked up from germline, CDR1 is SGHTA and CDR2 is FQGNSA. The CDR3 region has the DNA TGTGCCAGCAGCTTTGGGCCCATCGGCAGCTCTGGAAACACCATATATTTT. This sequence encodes CASSFGPIGSSGNTIYF.

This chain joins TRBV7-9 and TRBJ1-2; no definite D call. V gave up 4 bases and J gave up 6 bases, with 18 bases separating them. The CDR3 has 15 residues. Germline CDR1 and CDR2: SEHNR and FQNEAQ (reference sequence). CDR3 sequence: CASSSTWSASHGYTF. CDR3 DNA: TGTGCCAGCAGCTCTACCTGGTCCGCCTCACATGGCTACACCTTC.

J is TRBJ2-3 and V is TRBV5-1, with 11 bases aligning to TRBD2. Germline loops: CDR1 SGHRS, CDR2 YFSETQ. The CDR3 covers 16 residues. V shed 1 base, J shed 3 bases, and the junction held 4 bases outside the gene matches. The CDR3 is CASSLSASGGTDTQYF. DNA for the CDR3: TGCGCCAGCAGCTTGTCGGCTAGCGGGGGGACAGATACGCAGTATTTT.

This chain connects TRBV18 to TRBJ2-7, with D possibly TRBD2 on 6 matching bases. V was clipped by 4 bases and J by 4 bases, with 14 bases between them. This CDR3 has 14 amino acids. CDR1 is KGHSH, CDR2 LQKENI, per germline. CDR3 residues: CASSRDGTPYEQYF. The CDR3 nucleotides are TGTGCCAGCTCACGAGACGGGACTCCATACGAGCAGTACTTC.

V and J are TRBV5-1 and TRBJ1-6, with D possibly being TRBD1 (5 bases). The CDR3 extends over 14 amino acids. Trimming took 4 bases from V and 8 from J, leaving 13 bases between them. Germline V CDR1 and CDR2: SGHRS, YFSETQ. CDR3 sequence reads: CASSNAGYDSPLHF. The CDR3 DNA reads TGCGCCAGCAGCAATGCAGGGTACGATTCACCCCTCCACTTT.

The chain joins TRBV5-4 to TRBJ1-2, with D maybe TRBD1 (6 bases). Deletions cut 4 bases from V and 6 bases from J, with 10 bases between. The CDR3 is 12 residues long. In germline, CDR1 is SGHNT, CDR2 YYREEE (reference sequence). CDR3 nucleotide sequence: TGTGCCAGCAGCACCCGACAGGATGGCTACACCTTC. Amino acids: CASSTRQDGYTF.

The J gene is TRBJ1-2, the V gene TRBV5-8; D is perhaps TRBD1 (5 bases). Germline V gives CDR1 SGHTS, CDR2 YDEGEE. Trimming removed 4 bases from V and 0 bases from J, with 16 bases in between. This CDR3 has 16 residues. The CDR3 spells CASSPGRDRPNYGYTF. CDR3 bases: TGTGCCAGCAGCCCGGGCAGGGATCGACCTAACTATGGCTACACCTTC.

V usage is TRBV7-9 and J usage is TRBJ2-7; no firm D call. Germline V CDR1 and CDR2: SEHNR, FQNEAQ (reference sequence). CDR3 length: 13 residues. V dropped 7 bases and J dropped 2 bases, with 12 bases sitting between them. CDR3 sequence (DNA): TGTGCCAGCACTGGCCGGAGAACCTACGAGCAGTACTTC. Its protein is CASTGRRTYEQYF.

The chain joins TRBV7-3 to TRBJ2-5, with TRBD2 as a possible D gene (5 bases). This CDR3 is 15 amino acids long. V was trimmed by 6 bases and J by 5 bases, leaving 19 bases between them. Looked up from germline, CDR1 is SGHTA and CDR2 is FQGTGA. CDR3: CASSLTGLSTETQYF. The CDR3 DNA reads TGTGCCAGCAGTCTAACCGGACTGTCAACCGAGACCCAGTACTTC.

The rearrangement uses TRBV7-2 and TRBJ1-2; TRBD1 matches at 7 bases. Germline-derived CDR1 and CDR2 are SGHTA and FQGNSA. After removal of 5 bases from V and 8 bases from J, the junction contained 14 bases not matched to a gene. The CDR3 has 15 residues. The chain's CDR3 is CASSPGKTGSEGYTF. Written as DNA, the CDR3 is TGTGCCAGCAGCCCTGGGAAGACAGGGTCCGAGGGCTACACCTTC.

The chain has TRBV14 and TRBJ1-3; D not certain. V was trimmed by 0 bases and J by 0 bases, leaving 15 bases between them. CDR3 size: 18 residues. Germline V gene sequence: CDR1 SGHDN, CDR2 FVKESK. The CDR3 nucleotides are TGTGCCAGCAGCCAAGAGGCTGTAGGGAGCATCTCTGGAAACACCATATATTTT. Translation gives CASSQEAVGSISGNTIYF.

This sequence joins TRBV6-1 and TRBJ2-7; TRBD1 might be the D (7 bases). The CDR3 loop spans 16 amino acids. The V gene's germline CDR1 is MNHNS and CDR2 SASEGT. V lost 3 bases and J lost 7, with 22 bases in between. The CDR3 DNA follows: TGTGCCAGCAGTGACGCGGGGTTTGGCAGGGGGGAAGAGCAGTACTTC. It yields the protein CASSDAGFGRGEEQYF.

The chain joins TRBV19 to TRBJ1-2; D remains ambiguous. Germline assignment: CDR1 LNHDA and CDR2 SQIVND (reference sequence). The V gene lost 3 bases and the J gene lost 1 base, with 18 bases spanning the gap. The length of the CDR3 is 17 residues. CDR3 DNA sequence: TGTGCCAGTAGTATGAGGCACGGCGCAGATTATAACTATGGCTACACCTTC. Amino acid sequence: CASSMRHGADYNYGYTF.

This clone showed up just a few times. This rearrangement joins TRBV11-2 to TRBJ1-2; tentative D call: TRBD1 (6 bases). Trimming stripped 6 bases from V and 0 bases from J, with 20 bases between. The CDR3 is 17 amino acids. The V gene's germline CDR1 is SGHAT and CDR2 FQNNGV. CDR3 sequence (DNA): TGTGCCAGCAGTCATCCGGGGGGGGCCGGAACTAACTATGGCTACACCTTC. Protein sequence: CASSHPGGAGTNYGYTF. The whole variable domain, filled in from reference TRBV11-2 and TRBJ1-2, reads EAGVAQSPRYKIIEKRQSVAFWCNPISGHATLYWYQQILGQGPKLLIQFQNNGVVDDSQLPKDRFSAERLKGVDSTLKIQPAKLEDSAVYLCASSHPGGAGTNYGYTFGSGTRLTVV.

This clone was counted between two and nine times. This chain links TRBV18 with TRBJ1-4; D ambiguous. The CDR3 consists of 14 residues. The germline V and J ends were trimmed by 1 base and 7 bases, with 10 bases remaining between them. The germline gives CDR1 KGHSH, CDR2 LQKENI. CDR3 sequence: CASSPRSQVEKLFF. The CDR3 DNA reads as TGTGCCAGCTCACCACGTTCCCAGGTTGAAAAACTGTTTTTT.

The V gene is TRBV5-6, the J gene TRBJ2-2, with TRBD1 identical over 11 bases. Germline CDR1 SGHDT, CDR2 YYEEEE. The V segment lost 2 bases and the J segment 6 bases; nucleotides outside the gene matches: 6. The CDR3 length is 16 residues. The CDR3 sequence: CASSFRTGGTSGELFF. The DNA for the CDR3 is TGTGCCAGCAGCTTCCGGACAGGGGGCACCTCCGGGGAGCTGTTTTTT.

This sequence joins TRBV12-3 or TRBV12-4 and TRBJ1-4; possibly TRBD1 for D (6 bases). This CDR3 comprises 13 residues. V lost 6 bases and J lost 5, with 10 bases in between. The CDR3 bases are TGTGCCAGCAGACGGGACATCAATGAAAAACTGTTTTTT. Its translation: CASRRDINEKLFF.

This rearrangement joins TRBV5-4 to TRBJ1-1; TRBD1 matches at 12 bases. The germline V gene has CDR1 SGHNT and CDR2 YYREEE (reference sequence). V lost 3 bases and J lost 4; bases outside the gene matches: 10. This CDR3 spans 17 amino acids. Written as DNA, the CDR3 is TGTGCCAGCAGCTCCGGGGACAGGGGGCGCCGGGGCACTGAAGCTTTCTTT. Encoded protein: CASSSGDRGRRGTEAFF.

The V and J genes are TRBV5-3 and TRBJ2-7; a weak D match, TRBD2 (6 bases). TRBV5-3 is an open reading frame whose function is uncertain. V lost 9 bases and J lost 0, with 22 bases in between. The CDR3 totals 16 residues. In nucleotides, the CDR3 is TGTGCCACCCTAGGAGGGTGGGACGGAAGCTCCTACGAGCAGTACTTC. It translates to CATLGGWDGSSYEQYF.

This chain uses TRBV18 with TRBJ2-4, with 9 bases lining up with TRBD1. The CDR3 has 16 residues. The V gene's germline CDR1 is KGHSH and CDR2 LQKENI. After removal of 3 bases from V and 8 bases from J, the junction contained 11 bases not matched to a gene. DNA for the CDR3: TGTGCCAGCTCACCCCCGGGACAGGGTGTTAGGGACATTCAGTACTTC. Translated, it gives CASSPPGQGVRDIQYF.

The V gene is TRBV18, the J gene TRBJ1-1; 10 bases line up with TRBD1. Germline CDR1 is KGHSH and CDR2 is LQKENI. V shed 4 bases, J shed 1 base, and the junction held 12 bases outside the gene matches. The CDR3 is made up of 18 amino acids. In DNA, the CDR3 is TGTGCCAGCTCACGCACCCGGACAGGGGGTGGAAAGAACACTGAAGCTTTCTTT. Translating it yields CASSRTRTGGGKNTEAFF. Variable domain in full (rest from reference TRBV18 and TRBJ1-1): NAGVMQNPRHLVRRRGQEARLRCSPMKGHSHVYWYRQLPEEGLKFMVYLQKENIIDESGMPKERFSAEFPKEGPSILRIQQVVRGDSAAYFCASSRTRTGGGKNTEAFFGQGTRLTVV.

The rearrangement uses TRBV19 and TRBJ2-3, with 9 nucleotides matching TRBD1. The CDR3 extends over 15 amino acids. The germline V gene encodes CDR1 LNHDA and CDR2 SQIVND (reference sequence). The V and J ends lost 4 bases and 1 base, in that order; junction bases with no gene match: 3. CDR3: CASSKDRGGTDTQYF. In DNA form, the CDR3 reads TGTGCCAGTAGTAAGGACAGGGGAGGCACAGATACGCAGTATTTT.

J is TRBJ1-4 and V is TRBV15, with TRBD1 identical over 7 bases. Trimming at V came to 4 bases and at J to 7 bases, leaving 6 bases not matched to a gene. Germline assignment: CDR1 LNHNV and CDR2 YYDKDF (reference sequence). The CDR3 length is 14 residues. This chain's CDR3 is CATSKRTGGEKLFF. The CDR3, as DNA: TGTGCCACCAGCAAACGGACAGGCGGTGAAAAACTGTTTTTT.

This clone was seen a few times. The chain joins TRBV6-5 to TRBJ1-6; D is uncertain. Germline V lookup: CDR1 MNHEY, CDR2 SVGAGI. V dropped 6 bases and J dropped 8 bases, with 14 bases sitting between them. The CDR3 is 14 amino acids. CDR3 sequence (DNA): TGTGCCAGCAGCCCGAGTGGGAGTCATTCACCCCTCCACTTT. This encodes CASSPSGSHSPLHF.

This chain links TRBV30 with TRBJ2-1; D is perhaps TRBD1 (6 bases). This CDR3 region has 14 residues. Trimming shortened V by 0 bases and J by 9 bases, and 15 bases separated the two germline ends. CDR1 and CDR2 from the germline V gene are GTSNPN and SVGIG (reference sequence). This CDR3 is CAWSVNGGSGEQFF. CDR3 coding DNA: TGTGCCTGGAGTGTAAATGGGGGCTCAGGTGAGCAGTTCTTC.

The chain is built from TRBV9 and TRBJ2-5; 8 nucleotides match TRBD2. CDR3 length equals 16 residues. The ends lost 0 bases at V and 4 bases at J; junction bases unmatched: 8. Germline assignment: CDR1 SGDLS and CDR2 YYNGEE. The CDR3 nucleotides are TGTGCCAGCAGCGTAGCTCCCGGGAGGGAAAGAGAGACCCAGTACTTC. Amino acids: CASSVAPGRERETQYF.

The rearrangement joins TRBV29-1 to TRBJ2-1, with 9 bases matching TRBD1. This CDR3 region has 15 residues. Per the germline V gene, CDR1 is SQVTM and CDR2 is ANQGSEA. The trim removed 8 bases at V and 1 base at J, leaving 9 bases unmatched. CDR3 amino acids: CSLTGGAESYNEQFF. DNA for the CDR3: TGCAGCCTGACAGGGGGAGCAGAGTCCTACAATGAGCAGTTCTTC.

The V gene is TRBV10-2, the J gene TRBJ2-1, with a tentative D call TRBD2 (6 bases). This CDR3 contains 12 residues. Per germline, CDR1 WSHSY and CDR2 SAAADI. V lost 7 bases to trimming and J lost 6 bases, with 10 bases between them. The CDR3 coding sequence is TGCGCCAGCACTAAAGCGGGCAATGAGCAGTTCTTC. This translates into CASTKAGNEQFF.

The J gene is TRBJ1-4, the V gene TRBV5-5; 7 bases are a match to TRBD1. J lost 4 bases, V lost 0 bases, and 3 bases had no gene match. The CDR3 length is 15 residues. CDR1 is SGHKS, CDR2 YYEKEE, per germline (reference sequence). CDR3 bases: TGTGCCAGCAGCTTGGGGGACAGTCGTAATGAAAAACTGTTTTTT. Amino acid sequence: CASSLGDSRNEKLFF.